This T cell receptor (beta chain) derives from a study of Ad26.COV2.S vaccination and SARS-CoV-2 variants. Data came from immunoSEQ multiplex PCR; TCRdb stores just in-frame clones and leaves some out. The sample shows some 460,000 clones, 80% to 90% of them seen only once. The germline gives CDR1 MDHEN, CDR2 SYDVKM. Trimming removed 5 bases at V and 8 bases at J, with 12 bases between. CDR3 length equals 12 residues. Treatment indicated: 15 to 20 received Ad26.COV2.S at low or high dose, single or two shots; about 5 received placebo; per-sample allocation not given. Samples were taken on day 63 after the first vaccine or placebo injection.

This sequence joins TRBV28 and TRBJ1-1, with D perhaps matching TRBD1 (6 bases). The sample was peripheral blood, taken in a trial of Ad26.COV2.S vaccine versus placebo. This clonotype was obtained from a person between 18 and 65 years old who received the Ad26.COV2.S COVID-19 vaccine or a placebo. The CDR3 sequence is CASSQLTGEAFF. In DNA, the CDR3 is TGTGCCAGCAGTCAATTAACAGGGGAAGCTTTCTTT.